A single sample gave rise to the 6 T cell receptor beta chains below, sequenced in a study of naive and memory T cell subsets. Alpha and beta constant region primers primed reverse transcription for blood and skin samples. Via MiXCR, TCRdb re-called the 5' RACE reads, giving one row per CDR3 protein. This sample has over 20,000 distinct CDR3 sequences, with approximately 24% found just once. Whole-blood samples were about 2.5 ml of peripheral blood from healthy adult volunteers. The source is a female donor in good health.

The rearrangement joins TRBV20-1 to TRBJ1-2; D is perhaps TRBD1 (6 bases). The CDR3 is made up of 15 amino acids. CDR1 and CDR2 (germline): DFQATT, SNEGSKA (reference sequence). V gave up 0 bases and J gave up 5 bases, with 16 bases separating them. This chain's CDR3 is CSARDGQKKSYGYTF. DNA of the CDR3: TGCAGTGCTAGAGATGGACAGAAAAAGTCTTATGGCTACACCTTC.

This clonotype was seen many times. The chain has TRBV20-1 and TRBJ2-4; 7 bases match TRBD1. The CDR3 is made up of 15 amino acids. The germline V gene encodes CDR1 DFQATT and CDR2 SNEGSKA (reference sequence). The CDR3 DNA reads as TGCAGGCCGAACCGGGACAGAGCGTGCAAAAACATTCAGTACTTC. Amino acids: CRPNRDRACKNIQYF.

The chain links TRBV20-1 to TRBJ1-5; possible D gene TRBD1, 5 bases. V lost 1 base to trimming and J lost 5 bases, with 15 bases between them. Germline V lookup: CDR1 DFQATT, CDR2 SNEGSKA (reference sequence). The CDR3 consists of 15 residues. The DNA of the CDR3 is TGCAGTGCTAGAGGTCAGGCAGGGTTTGATCAGCCCCAGCATTTT. Translated: CSARGQAGFDQPQHF.

V gene TRBV6-1 combines with J gene TRBJ2-6; no clear D. Per the germline V gene, CDR1 is MNHNS and CDR2 is SASEGT. This CDR3 region has 18 residues. Trimming removed 1 base at V and 0 bases at J, with 13 bases between. CDR3 sequence: CASSEGGGRISGANVLTF. CDR3 bases: TGTGCCAGCAGTGAAGGTGGCGGAAGGATCTCTGGGGCCAACGTCCTGACTTTC.

Ten or more counts support this clonotype. V usage is TRBV12-3 or TRBV12-4 and J usage is TRBJ2-5, with a tentative D call TRBD2 (6 bases). This CDR3 has 16 amino acids. The V end lost 1 base, the J end lost 1 base, and 13 bases lay between the germline ends. The DNA for the CDR3 is TGTGCCAGCAGTTTAGGGACTAACTCAGGCCAAGAGACCCAGTACTTC. Translation: CASSLGTNSGQETQYF.

Judged by abundance, this clonotype is medium-sized. The chain joins TRBV6-2 or TRBV6-3 to TRBJ2-7; possibly TRBD2 for D (5 bases). The CDR3 sequence is 15 residues long. V dropped 0 bases and J dropped 2 bases, with 11 bases sitting between them. CDR1 and CDR2 from the germline V gene are MNHEY and SVGEGT. The CDR3 here is CASSYSEEAPYEQYF. The CDR3 DNA sequence: TGTGCCAGCAGTTACTCGGAGGAGGCCCCCTACGAGCAGTACTTC.